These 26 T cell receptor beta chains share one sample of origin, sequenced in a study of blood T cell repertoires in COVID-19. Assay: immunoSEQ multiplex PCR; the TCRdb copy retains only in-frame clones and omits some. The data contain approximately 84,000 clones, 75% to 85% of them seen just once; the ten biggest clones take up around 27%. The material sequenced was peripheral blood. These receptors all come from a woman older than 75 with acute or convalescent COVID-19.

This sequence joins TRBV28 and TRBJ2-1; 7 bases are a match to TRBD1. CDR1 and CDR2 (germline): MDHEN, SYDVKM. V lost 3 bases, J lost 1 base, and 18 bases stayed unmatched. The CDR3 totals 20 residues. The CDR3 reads CASSFQWGQSAWRSYNEQFF. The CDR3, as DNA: TGTGCCAGCAGTTTCCAATGGGGACAGTCAGCATGGAGGTCCTACAATGAGCAGTTCTTC.

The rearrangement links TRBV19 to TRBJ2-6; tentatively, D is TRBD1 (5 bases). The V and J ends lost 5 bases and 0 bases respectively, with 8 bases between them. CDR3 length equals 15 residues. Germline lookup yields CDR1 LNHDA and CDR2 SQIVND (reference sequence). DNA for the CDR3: TGTGCCAGTAGTGGTCAGGGCTCTGGGGCCAACGTCCTGACTTTC. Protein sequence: CASSGQGSGANVLTF.

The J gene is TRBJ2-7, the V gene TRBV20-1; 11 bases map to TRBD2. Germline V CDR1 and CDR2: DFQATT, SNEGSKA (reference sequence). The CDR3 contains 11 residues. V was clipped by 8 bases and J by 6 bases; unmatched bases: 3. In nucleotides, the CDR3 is TGCAGTCTAGCGGGAGGCGGCGAGCAGTACTTC. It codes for CSLAGGGEQYF.

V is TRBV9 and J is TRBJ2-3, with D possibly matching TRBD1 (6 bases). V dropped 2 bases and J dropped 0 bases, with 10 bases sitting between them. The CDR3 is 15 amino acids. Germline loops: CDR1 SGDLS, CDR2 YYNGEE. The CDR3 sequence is CASSVGQFSTDTQYF. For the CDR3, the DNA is TGTGCCAGCAGCGTCGGACAGTTTAGCACAGATACGCAGTATTTT.

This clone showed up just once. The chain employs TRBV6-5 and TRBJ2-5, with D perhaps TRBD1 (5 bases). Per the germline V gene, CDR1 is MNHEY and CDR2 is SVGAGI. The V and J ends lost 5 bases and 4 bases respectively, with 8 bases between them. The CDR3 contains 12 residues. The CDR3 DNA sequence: TGTGCCAGCAGTCAGGGAAGAGAGACCCAGTACTTC. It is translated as CASSQGRETQYF.

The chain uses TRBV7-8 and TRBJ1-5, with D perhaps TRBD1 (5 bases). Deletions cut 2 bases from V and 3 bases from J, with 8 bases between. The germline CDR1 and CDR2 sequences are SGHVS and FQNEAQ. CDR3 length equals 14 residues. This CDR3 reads CASSLTGTNQPQHF. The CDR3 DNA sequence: TGTGCCAGCAGCTTAACAGGTACCAATCAGCCCCAGCATTTT. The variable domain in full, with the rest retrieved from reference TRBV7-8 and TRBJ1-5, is GAGVSQSPRYKVAKRGQDVALRCDPISGHVSLFWYQQALGQGPEFLTYFQNEAQLDKSGLPSDRFFAERPEGSVSTLKIQRTQQEDSAVYLCASSLTGTNQPQHFGDGTRLSIL.

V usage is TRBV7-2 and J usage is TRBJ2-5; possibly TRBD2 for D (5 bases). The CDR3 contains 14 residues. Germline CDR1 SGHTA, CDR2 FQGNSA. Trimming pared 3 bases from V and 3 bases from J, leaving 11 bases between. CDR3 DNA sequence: TGTGCCAGCAGCTTTGGGCCGGGGAAAGAGACCCAGTACTTC. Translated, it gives CASSFGPGKETQYF.

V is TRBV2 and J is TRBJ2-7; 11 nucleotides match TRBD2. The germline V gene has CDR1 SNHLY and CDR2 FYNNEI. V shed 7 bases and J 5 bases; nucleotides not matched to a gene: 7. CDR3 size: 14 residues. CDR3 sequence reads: CASTTSGSFHEQYF. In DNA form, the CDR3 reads TGTGCCAGCACTACTAGCGGGAGTTTCCACGAGCAGTACTTC.

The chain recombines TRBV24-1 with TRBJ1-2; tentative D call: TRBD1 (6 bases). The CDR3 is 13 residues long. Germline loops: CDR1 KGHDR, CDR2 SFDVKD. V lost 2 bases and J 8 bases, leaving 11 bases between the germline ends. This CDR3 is CATSDYRDGGYTF. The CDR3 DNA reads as TGTGCCACCAGTGATTACAGGGACGGCGGCTACACCTTC.

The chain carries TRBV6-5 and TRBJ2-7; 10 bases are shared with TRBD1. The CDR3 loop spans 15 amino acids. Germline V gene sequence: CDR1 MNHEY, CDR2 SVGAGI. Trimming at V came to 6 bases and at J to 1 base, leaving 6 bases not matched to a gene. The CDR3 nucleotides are TGTGCCAGCAGACCCCCGGGACAGGGGTCCTACGAGCAGTACTTC. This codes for CASRPPGQGSYEQYF.

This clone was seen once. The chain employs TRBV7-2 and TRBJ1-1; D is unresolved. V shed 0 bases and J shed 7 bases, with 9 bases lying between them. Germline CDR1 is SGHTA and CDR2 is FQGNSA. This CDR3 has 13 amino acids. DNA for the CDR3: TGTGCCAGCAGCTTAGCCACAGCGGATGAAGCTTTCTTT. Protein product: CASSLATADEAFF.

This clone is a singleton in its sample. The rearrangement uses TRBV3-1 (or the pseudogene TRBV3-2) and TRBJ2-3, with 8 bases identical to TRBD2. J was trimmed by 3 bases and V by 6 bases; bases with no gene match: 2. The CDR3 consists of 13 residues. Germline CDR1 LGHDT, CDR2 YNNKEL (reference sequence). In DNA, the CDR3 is TGTGCCAGCAGACTAGCGGTGACAGATACGCAGTATTTT. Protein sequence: CASRLAVTDTQYF.

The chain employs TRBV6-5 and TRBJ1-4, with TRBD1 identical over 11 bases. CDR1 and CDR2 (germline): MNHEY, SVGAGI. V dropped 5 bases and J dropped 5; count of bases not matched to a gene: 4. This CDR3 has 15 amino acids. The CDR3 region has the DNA TGTGCCAGCAGTCGGACAGGGGGCCGGAATGAAAAACTGTTTTTT. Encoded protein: CASSRTGGRNEKLFF.

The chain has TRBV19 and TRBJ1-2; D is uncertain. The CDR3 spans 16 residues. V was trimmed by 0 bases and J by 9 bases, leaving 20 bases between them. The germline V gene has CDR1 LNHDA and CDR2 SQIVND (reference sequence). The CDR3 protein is CASSIDRDSRIGSYTF. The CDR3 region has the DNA TGTGCCAGTAGTATAGACCGTGATAGCCGTATAGGAAGCTACACCTTC.

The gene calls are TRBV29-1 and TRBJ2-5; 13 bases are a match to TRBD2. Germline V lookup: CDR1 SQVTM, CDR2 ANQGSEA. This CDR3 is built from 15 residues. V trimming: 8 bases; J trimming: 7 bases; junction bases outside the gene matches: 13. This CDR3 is CSTTTSGRTFRTQYF. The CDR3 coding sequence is TGCAGCACTACGACTAGCGGGAGGACGTTTCGGACCCAGTACTTC.

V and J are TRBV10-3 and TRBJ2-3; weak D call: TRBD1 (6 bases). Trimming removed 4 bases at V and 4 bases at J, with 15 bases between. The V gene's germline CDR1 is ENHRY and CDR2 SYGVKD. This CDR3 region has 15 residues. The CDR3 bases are TGTGCCATCAGTGCAGGGGTAGGGGTCTCAGATACGCAGTATTTT. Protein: CAISAGVGVSDTQYF.

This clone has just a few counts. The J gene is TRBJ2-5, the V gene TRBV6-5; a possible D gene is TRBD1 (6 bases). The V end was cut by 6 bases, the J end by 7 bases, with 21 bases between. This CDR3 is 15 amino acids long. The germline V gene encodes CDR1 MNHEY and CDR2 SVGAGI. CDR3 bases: TGTGCCAGCAGGGGGGACATAGCCCTTTTCGGGACCCAGTACTTC. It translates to CASRGDIALFGTQYF.

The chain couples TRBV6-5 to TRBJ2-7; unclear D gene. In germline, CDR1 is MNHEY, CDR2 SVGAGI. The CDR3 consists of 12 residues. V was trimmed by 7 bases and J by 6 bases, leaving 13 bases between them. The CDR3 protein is CASIADIGEQYF. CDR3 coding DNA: TGTGCCAGCATTGCTGACATTGGCGAGCAGTACTTC.

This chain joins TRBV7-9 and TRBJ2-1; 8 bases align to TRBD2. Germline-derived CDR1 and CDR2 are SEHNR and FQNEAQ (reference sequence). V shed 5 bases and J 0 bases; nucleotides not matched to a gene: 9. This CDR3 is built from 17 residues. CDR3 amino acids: CASSLDTTSDSYNEQFF. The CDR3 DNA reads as TGTGCCAGCAGCCTCGATACGACTAGCGACTCCTACAATGAGCAGTTCTTC.

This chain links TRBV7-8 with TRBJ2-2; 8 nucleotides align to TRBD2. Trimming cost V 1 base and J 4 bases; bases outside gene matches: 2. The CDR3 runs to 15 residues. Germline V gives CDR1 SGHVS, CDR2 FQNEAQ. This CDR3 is CASSLERERTGELFF. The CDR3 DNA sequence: TGTGCCAGCAGCTTAGAGCGGGAGCGCACCGGGGAGCTGTTTTTT.

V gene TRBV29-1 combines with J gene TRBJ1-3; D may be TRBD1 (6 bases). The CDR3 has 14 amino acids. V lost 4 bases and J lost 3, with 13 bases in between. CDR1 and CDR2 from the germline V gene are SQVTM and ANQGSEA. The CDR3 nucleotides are TGCAGCGTTGGCACGGGACACAATGGAAACACCATATATTTT. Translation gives CSVGTGHNGNTIYF.

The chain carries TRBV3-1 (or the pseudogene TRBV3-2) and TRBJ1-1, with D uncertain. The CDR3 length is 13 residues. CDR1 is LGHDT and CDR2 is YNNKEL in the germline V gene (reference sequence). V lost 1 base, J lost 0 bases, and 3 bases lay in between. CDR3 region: CASSQAMNTEAFF. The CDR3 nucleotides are TGTGCCAGCAGCCAAGCTATGAACACTGAAGCTTTCTTT.

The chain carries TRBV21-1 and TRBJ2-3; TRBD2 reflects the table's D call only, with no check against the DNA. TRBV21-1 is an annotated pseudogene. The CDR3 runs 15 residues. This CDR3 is CASSKASGGADTQYF. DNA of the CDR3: TGTGCCAGCAGCAAAGCCTCGGGAGGGGCAGATACGCAGTATTTT.

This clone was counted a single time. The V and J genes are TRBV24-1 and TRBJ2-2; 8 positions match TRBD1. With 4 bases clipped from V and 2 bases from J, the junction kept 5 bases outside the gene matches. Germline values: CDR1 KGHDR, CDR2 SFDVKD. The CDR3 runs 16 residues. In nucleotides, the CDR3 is TGTGCCACCAGTGAACTCGGACAGGGTAACACCGGGGAGCTGTTTTTT. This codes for CATSELGQGNTGELFF.

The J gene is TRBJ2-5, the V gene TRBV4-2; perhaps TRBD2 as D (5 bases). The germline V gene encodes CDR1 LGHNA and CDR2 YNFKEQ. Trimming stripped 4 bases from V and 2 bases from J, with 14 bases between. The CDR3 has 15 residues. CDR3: CASSLGAEVQETQYF. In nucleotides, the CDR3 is TGTGCCAGCAGCCTGGGAGCGGAAGTTCAAGAGACCCAGTACTTC.

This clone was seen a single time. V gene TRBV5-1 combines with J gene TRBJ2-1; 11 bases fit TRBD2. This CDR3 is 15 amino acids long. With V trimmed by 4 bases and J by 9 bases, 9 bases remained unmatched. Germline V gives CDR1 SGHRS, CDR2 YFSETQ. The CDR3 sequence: CASSLGTSGRGEQFF. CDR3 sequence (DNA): TGCGCCAGCAGCCTCGGGACTAGCGGTCGGGGTGAGCAGTTCTTC. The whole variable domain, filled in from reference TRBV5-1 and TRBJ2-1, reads KAGVTQTPRYLIKTRGQQVTLSCSPISGHRSVSWYQQTPGQGLQFLFEYFSETQRNKGNFPGRFSGRQFSNSRSEMNVSTLELGDSALYLCASSLGTSGRGEQFFGPGTRLTVL.